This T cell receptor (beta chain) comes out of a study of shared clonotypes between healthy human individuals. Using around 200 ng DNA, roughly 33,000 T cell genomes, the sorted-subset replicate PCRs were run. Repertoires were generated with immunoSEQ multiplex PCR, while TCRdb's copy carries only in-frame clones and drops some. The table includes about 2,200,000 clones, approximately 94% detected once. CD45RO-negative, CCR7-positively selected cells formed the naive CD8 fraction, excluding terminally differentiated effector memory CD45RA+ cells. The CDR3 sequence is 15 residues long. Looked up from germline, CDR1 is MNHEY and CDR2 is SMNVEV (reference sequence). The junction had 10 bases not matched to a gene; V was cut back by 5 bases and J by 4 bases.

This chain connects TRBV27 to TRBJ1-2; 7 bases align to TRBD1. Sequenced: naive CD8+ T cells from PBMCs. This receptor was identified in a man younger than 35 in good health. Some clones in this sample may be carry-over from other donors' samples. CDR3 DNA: TGTGCCAGCAGTAGCGGGACAGTCCCCTCCTATGGCTACACCTTC. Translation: CASSSGTVPSYGYTF.